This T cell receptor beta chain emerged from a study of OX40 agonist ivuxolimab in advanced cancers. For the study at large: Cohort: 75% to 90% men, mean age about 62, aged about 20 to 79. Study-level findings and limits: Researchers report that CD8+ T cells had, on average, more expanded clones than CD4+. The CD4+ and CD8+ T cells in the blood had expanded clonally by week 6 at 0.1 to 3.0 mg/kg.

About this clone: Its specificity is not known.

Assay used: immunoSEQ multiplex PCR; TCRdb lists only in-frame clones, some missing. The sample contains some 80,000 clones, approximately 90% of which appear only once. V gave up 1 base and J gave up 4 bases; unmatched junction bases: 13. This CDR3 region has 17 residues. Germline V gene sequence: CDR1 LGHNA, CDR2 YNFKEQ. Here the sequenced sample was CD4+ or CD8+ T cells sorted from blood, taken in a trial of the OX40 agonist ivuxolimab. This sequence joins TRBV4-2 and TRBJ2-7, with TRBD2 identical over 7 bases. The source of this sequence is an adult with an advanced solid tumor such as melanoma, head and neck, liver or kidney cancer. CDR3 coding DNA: TGTGCCAGCAGCCAAGCGGCCAGCGGGAACAATCAGTACGAGCAGTACTTC. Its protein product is CASSQAASGNNQYEQYF.